The 25 T cell receptor beta chains given below trace back to one sample, sequenced in a study of CD8+CD57+ T cells in acquired aplastic anemia. Genomic DNA templated the TCR beta VDJ and CDR3 profiling. TCRdb re-called the reads through MiXCR, storing one row per CDR3 protein. The sample yields around 64,000 distinct CDR3 sequences, about 50% seen once. Sequencing input: sorted CD4+, CD8+, or CD8+CD57+ T cells (not recorded which) from PBMCs. The receptor source for this set is a human donor in good health, serving as a control.

With regard to this clonotype: The junction shows a germline mismatch at one end, possibly a read error. V and J are TRBV20-1 and TRBJ2-7; 8 bases agree with TRBD1. Germline values: CDR1 DFQATT, CDR2 SNEGSKA (reference sequence). This CDR3 is 17 amino acids long. In nucleotides, the CDR3 is TGCGGTGCTCTAGTCCGGGACAGGATCTCCGGCACCTACGAGCAGTACTTC. Translation gives CGALVRDRISGTYEQYF.

This clonotype was seen ten or more times. The gene calls are TRBV7-3 and TRBJ1-6; 7 bases match TRBD1. V shed 2 bases and J 5 bases; nucleotides not matched to a gene: 3. Germline V gene lookup returns CDR1 SGHTA and CDR2 FQGTGA. This CDR3 contains 15 residues. The CDR3, as DNA: TGTGCCAGCAGCTTAGAGGGACAGAATAATTCACCCCTCCACTTT. Its protein product is CASSLEGQNNSPLHF.

The rearrangement links TRBV18 to TRBJ2-7; weak D call: TRBD2 (6 bases). Germline values: CDR1 KGHSH, CDR2 LQKENI. The CDR3 totals 13 residues. The chain's CDR3 is CASPPGLAYEQYF. CDR3 coding DNA: TGTGCTAGCCCACCGGGACTGGCATACGAGCAGTACTTC.

The chain couples TRBV15 to TRBJ1-4; 10 bases match TRBD1. J was trimmed by 0 bases and V by 3 bases; bases with no gene match: 4. The length of the CDR3 is 17 residues. The germline CDR1 and CDR2 sequences are LNHNV and YYDKDF (reference sequence). The CDR3 DNA follows: TGTGCCACCAGCAGTGGACAGGGGGGGACAACTAATGAAAAACTGTTTTTT. Translated, it gives CATSSGQGGTTNEKLFF. The whole variable domain, filled in from reference TRBV15 and TRBJ1-4, reads DAMVIQNPRYQVTQFGKPVTLSCSQTLNHNVMYWYQQKSSQAPKLLFHYYDKDFNNEADTPDNFQSRRPNTSFCFLDIRSPGLGDTAMYLCATSSGQGGTTNEKLFFGSGTQLSVL.

As concerns this clonotype: The final CDR3 position lacks the conserved phenylalanine or tryptophan, pointing to a likely read error. The DNA is omitted, as the CDR3 cannot be located on it reliably, and the CDR3 follows TCRdb's listing. J is TRBJ1-1 and V is TRBV7-2; whether TRBD1, the table's D call, matches the DNA was not checked. Looked up from germline, CDR1 is SGHTA and CDR2 is FQGNSA. The CDR3 numbers 8 amino acids, ends counted. CDR3 sequence reads: CASSLAHR.

The chain is built from TRBV27 and TRBJ1-5; no reliable D call. Germline-derived CDR1 and CDR2 are MNHEY and SMNVEV (reference sequence). The V gene lost 3 bases and the J gene lost 6 bases, with 6 bases spanning the gap. CDR3 length: 12 residues. This CDR3 reads CASSFRGQPQHF. In DNA form, the CDR3 reads TGTGCCAGCAGTTTCCGGGGTCAGCCCCAGCATTTT.

The CDR3 spells CAISSDLPSNQPQHF. In DNA, the CDR3 is TGTGCCATCAGCTCAGACCTACCCTCCAATCAGCCCCAGCATTTT. This chain joins TRBV10-3 and TRBJ1-5; D unresolved. CDR1 is ENHRY and CDR2 is SYGVKD in the germline V gene. V was cut by 6 bases and J by 3 bases, with 15 bases left in between. The CDR3 extends over 15 amino acids.

This clonotype was recorded once. Compared with germline, one end of the junction differs, possibly owing to a read error. This chain uses TRBV7-6 with TRBJ1-3; TRBD1 might be the D (5 bases). There are 13 residues in the CDR3. Germline CDR1 and CDR2: SGHVS and FNYEAQ. The CDR3 DNA follows: TGTGCCAGCGGCTTGGGGGTTGGAAACACCATATATTTT. Encoded protein: CASGLGVGNTIYF.

V gene TRBV19 combines with J gene TRBJ2-7; D is uncertain. The V gene lost 3 bases and the J gene lost 6 bases, with 9 bases spanning the gap. CDR1 LNHDA and CDR2 SQIVND come from the germline V gene (reference sequence). The CDR3 contains 12 residues. The CDR3 protein is CASSMMGGEQYF. CDR3 in DNA: TGTGCCAGTAGTATGATGGGTGGCGAGCAGTACTTC.

This clonotype was seen a handful of times. The chain has TRBV10-2 and TRBJ2-1; a possible D gene is TRBD2 (6 bases). This CDR3 is 16 amino acids long. From germline, CDR1 is WSHSY and CDR2 SAAADI. The ends were cut back, 3 bases at V and 5 bases at J, with 17 bases in the middle. CDR3 DNA sequence: TGCGCCAGCAGTGATCTTGAGGGAGGTATCCACAATGAGCAGTTCTTC. This sequence encodes CASSDLEGGIHNEQFF.

This clonotype has only a few counts. This may arise from a read error, as a much more abundant clone is one base away. This CDR3 is CTSSFGDRGGGYTF. CDR3 sequence (DNA): TGTACCAGCAGTTTTGGGGACAGGGGTGGGGGCTACACCTTC. The chain is built from TRBV28 and TRBJ1-2; 10 positions agree with TRBD1. Germline V gene data show CDR1 as MDHEN and CDR2 as SYDVKM. CDR3 length: 14 amino acids.

Of note for this clonotype: The final CDR3 position lacks the conserved phenylalanine or tryptophan, pointing to a likely read error. CDR3 protein: CASSVSGIAGVEQYS. The CDR3, as DNA: TGTGCCAGCAGTGTAAGTGGAATAGCGGGAGTCGAGCAGTACTCC. The chain carries TRBV9 and TRBJ2-7, with TRBD2 matching over 9 bases. This CDR3 spans 15 amino acids. The germline gives CDR1 SGDLS, CDR2 YYNGEE. Trimming removed 5 bases from V and 6 bases from J; junction bases left unmatched: 12.

The rearrangement uses TRBV29-1 and TRBJ2-7, with 10 positions matching TRBD2. The CDR3 runs 15 residues. Losses at the gene ends were 8 bases for V and 1 base for J; bases not matched to a gene: 11. The germline V gene encodes CDR1 SQVTM and CDR2 ANQGSEA. The CDR3 loop reads CSSMTSGSVSYEQYF. CDR3 coding DNA: TGCAGCTCCATGACTAGCGGGTCCGTATCCTACGAGCAGTACTTC.

The chain recombines TRBV24-1 with TRBJ2-7; 11 nucleotides match TRBD2. The CDR3 extends over 14 amino acids. The V gene end was trimmed by 4 bases and the J gene end by 6 bases; junction bases not matched to a gene: 4. Germline CDR1 reads KGHDR; CDR2 reads SFDVKD. CDR3 DNA sequence: TGTGCCACCAGTGACACGACTAGCGGGGTCGAGCAGTACTTC. Translating gives CATSDTTSGVEQYF.

In its sample, this clonotype was seen many times. The chain is built from TRBV12-5 and TRBJ1-1; a weak D match, TRBD1 (6 bases). Germline CDR1 and CDR2: LGHNT and FRNRAP. The ends were cut back, 4 bases at V and 6 bases at J, with 18 bases in the middle. The CDR3 is 15 residues long. The CDR3 is CASGYGQSVLAEAFF. CDR3 nucleotides: TGTGCTAGTGGTTATGGACAGTCCGTATTGGCTGAAGCTTTCTTT.

This clonotype appeared many times. The rearrangement uses TRBV9 and TRBJ2-1; a possible D gene is TRBD2 (7 bases). Germline V gene data show CDR1 as SGDLS and CDR2 as YYNGEE. This CDR3 has 16 amino acids. Trimming removed 1 base from V and 7 bases from J, with 18 bases in between. CDR3 in amino acids: CASSVTMGGGYNEQFF. CDR3 in DNA: TGTGCCAGCAGCGTAACGATGGGAGGGGGATATAATGAGCAGTTCTTC.

The chain has TRBV29-1 and TRBJ1-6; TRBD1 is a possible D gene (5 bases). CDR1 and CDR2 from the germline V gene are SQVTM and ANQGSEA. The V end was cut by 5 bases, the J end by 7 bases, with 12 bases between. The CDR3 sequence is 13 residues long. The CDR3 coding sequence is TGCAGCGTTCAACCGGGGCGGAATTCACCCCTCCACTTT. Amino acids: CSVQPGRNSPLHF.

This clonotype was recorded many times. J is TRBJ1-1 and V is TRBV19; TRBD1 is a possible D gene (6 bases). Trimming left V 10 bases short and J 0 bases short, with 18 bases between. The V gene's germline CDR1 is LNHDA and CDR2 SQIVND (reference sequence). CDR3 length: 15 residues. The CDR3 protein is CATQWDTKLNTEAFF. DNA of the CDR3: TGTGCCACCCAGTGGGACACGAAATTGAACACTGAAGCTTTCTTT.

The rearrangement links TRBV10-3 to TRBJ2-7; no reliable D call. Germline assignment: CDR1 ENHRY and CDR2 SYGVKD. This CDR3 has 13 amino acids. V was trimmed by 6 bases and J by 0 bases, leaving 9 bases between them. The CDR3 DNA follows: TGTGCCATCAGAGGGTCAAGCTCCTACGAGCAGTACTTC. Translated, it gives CAIRGSSSYEQYF.

This clonotype came up many times. Compared with germline, one end of the junction differs, possibly owing to a read error. The chain joins TRBV6-1 to TRBJ1-5; tentatively, D is TRBD1 (5 bases). Germline V lookup: CDR1 MNHNS, CDR2 SASEGT. The CDR3 is 14 residues long. The CDR3 DNA reads as TGTGCCAGCAGCGAAGGGGCTAAAGGGCAGCCCCAGCATTTT. Encoded protein: CASSEGAKGQPQHF.

The chain uses TRBV9 and TRBJ2-5; 9 bases fit TRBD1. V lost 5 bases and J lost 5; bases outside the gene matches: 1. Per the germline V gene, CDR1 is SGDLS and CDR2 is YYNGEE. There are 12 residues in the CDR3. The DNA of the CDR3 is TGTGCCAGCAGTGGACAGGGGGAGACCCAGTACTTC. It translates to CASSGQGETQYF.

Many counts were recorded for this clonotype. The V and J genes are TRBV2 and TRBJ2-7; a weak D match, TRBD1 (6 bases). Germline loops: CDR1 SNHLY, CDR2 FYNNEI. V was clipped by 5 bases and J by 4 bases, with 27 bases between them. This CDR3 is 18 amino acids long. The CDR3 region has the DNA TGTGCCAGCAGTCCTATCTCGTGGACAGCCCACGGCGGATACGAGCAGTACTTC. Protein: CASSPISWTAHGGYEQYF.

This rearrangement joins TRBV7-3 to TRBJ2-1; TRBD2 matches at 9 bases. This CDR3 contains 14 residues. Trimming took 5 bases from V and 8 from J; bases not matched to a gene: 7. CDR1 is SGHTA, CDR2 FQGTGA, per germline. The CDR3 region is CASSPGAGGHEQFF. CDR3 sequence (DNA): TGTGCCAGCAGCCCCGGGGCGGGAGGGCATGAGCAGTTCTTC.

The chain carries TRBV7-9 and TRBJ2-7, with 9 bases aligning to TRBD2. The V segment lost 3 bases and the J segment 6 bases; nucleotides outside the gene matches: 9. Germline-derived CDR1 and CDR2 are SEHNR and FQNEAQ (reference sequence). The CDR3 is 15 amino acids. The CDR3 region has the DNA TGTGCCAGCAGCTTCGTTAGCGGGAGATGGGGCGAGCAGTACTTC. This sequence encodes CASSFVSGRWGEQYF.

The chain has TRBV19 and TRBJ1-1; 9 bases are shared with TRBD1. V lost 5 bases, J lost 4 bases, and 8 bases stayed unmatched. CDR1 LNHDA and CDR2 SQIVND come from the germline V gene (reference sequence). The CDR3 has 15 residues. The CDR3 reads CASSAGQGWGTEAFF. The CDR3 DNA reads TGTGCCAGTAGTGCGGGACAGGGCTGGGGCACTGAAGCTTTCTTT.